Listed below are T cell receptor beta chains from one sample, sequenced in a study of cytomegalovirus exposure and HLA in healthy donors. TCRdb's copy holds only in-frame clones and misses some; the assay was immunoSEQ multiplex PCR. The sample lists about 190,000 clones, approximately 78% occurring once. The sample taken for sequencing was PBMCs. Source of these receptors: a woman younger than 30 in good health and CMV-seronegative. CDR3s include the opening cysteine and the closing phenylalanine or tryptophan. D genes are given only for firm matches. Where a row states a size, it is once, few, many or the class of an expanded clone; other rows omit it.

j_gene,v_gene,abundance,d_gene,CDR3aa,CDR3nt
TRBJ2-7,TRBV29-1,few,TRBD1,CSVLGQGASYEQYF,TGCAGCGTGTTGGGACAGGGGGCCTCCTACGAGCAGTACTTC
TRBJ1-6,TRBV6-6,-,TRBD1,CASSYSRQGAGSPLHF,TGTGCCAGCAGTTACTCGAGGCAGGGGGCCGGCTCACCCCTCCACTTT
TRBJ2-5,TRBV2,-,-,CASSAGWGETQYF,TGTGCCAGCAGCGCAGGGTGGGGAGAGACCCAGTACTTC
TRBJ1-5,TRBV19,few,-,CASSIEEANQPQHF,TGTGCCAGTAGTATAGAAGAAGCTAATCAGCCCCAGCATTTT
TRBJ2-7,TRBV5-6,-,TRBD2,CASSLAWASGSHEQYF,TGTGCCAGCAGCTTGGCCTGGGCTAGCGGGAGCCACGAGCAGTACTTC
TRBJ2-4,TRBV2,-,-,CASRVGLAKNIQYF,TGTGCCAGCCGGGTGGGGCTAGCCAAAAACATTCAGTACTTC
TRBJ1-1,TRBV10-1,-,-,CASSGLGGANTEAFF,TGCGCCAGCAGTGGCCTTGGGGGGGCCAACACTGAAGCTTTCTTT
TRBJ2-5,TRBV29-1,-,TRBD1,CSVQDRAGETQYF,TGCAGCGTTCAGGACAGGGCAGGGGAGACCCAGTACTTC
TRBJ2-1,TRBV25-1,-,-,CASSEWSGAGEANEQFF,TGTGCCAGCAGTGAATGGTCGGGTGCCGGGGAGGCCAATGAGCAGTTCTTC
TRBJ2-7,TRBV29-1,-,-,CSVDGTSHEQYF,TGCAGCGTTGACGGGACATCCCACGAGCAGTACTTC
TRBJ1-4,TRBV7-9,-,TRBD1,CASSLGAGGYEKLFF,TGTGCCAGCAGCTTAGGGGCAGGGGGGTATGAAAAACTGTTTTTT
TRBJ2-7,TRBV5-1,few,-,CASRGGLAFYEQYF,TGCGCCAGCAGAGGAGGACTCGCGTTCTACGAGCAGTACTTC
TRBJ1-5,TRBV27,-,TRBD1,CASSSRQGDQPQHF,TGTGCCAGCAGTTCCCGACAGGGGGATCAGCCCCAGCATTTT
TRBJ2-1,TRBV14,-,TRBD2,CASSQGLAGGLRNEQFF,TGTGCCAGCAGCCAAGGACTAGCGGGAGGGTTAAGGAATGAGCAGTTCTTC
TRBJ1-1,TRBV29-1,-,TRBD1,CSVEVTGGLNTEAFF,TGCAGCGTTGAAGTTACAGGGGGTCTGAACACTGAAGCTTTCTTT
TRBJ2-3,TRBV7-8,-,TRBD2,CASSLEGLAGSSTQYF,TGTGCCAGCAGCTTAGAGGGACTAGCGGGATCGAGTACGCAGTATTTT
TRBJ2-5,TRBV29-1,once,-,CGYRQVQDQYF,TGCGGCTATAGACAGGTTCAGGACCAGTACTTC
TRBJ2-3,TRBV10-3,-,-,CAISEGASTDTQYF,TGTGCCATCAGTGAGGGGGCCAGCACAGATACGCAGTATTTT
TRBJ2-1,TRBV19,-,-,CATARRDLINEQFF,TGTGCCACCGCTAGACGGGACTTGATCAATGAGCAGTTCTTC
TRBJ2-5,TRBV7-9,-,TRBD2,CASSTAGGRDQETQYF,TGTGCCAGCAGTACTGCGGGAGGGAGGGATCAAGAGACCCAGTACTTC
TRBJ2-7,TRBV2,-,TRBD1,CASIAGQGAYEQYF,TGTGCCAGCATTGCGGGACAGGGGGCCTACGAGCAGTACTTC
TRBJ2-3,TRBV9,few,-,CASSVAKGWTDTQYF,TGTGCCAGCAGCGTAGCTAAGGGGTGGACAGATACGCAGTATTTT
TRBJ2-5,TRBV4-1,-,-,CASSQDGSGETQYF,TGCGCCAGCAGCCAAGACGGTAGCGGAGAGACCCAGTACTTC
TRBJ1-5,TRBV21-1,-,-,CASSWSRSGNQPQHF,TGTGCCAGCAGCTGGTCCAGATCGGGTAATCAGCCCCAGCATTTT
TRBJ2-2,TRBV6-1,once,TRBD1,CATGTDGGELFF,TGTGCCACCGGGACAGACGGCGGGGAGCTGTTTTTT
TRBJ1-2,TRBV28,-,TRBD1,CASSSPSTGDLGYGYTF,TGTGCCAGCAGTTCCCCGTCGACAGGGGACCTTGGCTATGGCTACACCTTC
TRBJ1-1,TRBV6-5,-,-,CASSNPGTEAFF,TGTGCCAGCAGTAACCCCGGGACTGAAGCTTTCTTT
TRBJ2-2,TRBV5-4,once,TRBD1,CASSQNNRGRGITGELFF,TGTGCCAGCAGCCAGAACAACAGGGGGCGCGGTATTACCGGGGAGCTGTTTTTT
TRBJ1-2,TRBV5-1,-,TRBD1,CASSLAGTGTNGYTF,TGCGCCAGCAGCTTGGCCGGGACAGGGACCAATGGCTACACCTTC
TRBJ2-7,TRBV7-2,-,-,CASSRYYEQYF,TGTGCCAGCAGCCGTTACTACGAGCAGTACTTC
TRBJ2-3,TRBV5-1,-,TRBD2,CASSSGTSASTDTQYF,TGCGCCAGCAGCTCGGGGACTAGCGCAAGCACAGATACGCAGTATTTT
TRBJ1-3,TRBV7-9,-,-,CASSLGTGHSGNTIYF,TGTGCCAGCAGCTTAGGCACAGGGCACTCTGGAAACACCATATATTTT
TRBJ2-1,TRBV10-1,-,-,CASSESNRGSGQFF,TGCGCCAGCAGTGAGTCTAACCGGGGGAGTGGGCAGTTCTTC
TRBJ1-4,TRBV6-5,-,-,CASTGAEKLFF,TGTGCCAGCACTGGGGCGGAAAAACTGTTTTTT
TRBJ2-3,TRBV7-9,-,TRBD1,CASSLVQGSTDTQYF,TGTGCCAGCAGCTTAGTACAGGGGAGCACAGATACGCAGTATTTT
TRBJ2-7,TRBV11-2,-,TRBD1,CASSLAAGQGTEQYF,TGTGCCAGCAGCTTAGCCGCGGGACAGGGGACGGAGCAGTACTTC
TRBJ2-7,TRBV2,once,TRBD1,CASSGGTGSYEQYF,TGTGCCAGCAGTGGGGGGACAGGGTCCTACGAGCAGTACTTC
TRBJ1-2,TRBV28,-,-,CASSSSRDTLRYGYTF,TGTGCCAGCAGTTCCTCCCGGGACACCCTTCGGTATGGCTACACCTTC
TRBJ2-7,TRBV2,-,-,CASSERQGVSYEQYF,TGTGCCAGCAGTGAGAGGCAGGGTGTTTCCTACGAGCAGTACTTC
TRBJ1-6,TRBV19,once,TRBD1,CASSLVGTGDYNSPLHF,TGTGCCAGCAGTTTAGTGGGGACAGGGGACTATAATTCACCCCTCCACTTT
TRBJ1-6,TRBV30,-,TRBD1,CAWNPGGTYNSPLHF,TGTGCCTGGAATCCAGGGGGCACCTATAATTCACCCCTCCACTTT
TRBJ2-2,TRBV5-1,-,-,CASSLGILQATGELFF,TGCGCCAGCAGCTTGGGAATTCTACAGGCAACCGGGGAGCTGTTTTTT
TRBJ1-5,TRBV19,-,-,CASRKGMEGYNQPQHF,TGTGCCAGTAGAAAGGGTATGGAGGGGTACAATCAGCCCCAGCATTTT
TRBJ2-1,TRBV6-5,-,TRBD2,CASSLQGGGRGNEQFF,TGTGCCAGCAGTTTACAGGGAGGCGGGAGGGGTAATGAGCAGTTCTTC
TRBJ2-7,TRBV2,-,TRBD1,CAISGTESSYEQYF,TGTGCCATTTCCGGGACAGAGAGCTCCTACGAGCAGTACTTC
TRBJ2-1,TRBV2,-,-,CASMVGRMYNEQFF,TGTGCCAGCATGGTGGGCCGAATGTACAATGAGCAGTTCTTC
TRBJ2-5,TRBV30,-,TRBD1,CAWTVGQGEQETQYF,TGTGCCTGGACGGTGGGACAGGGGGAACAAGAGACCCAGTACTTC
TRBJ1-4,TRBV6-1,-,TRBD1,CASSTDRVDEKLFF,TGTGCCAGCAGTACGGACAGGGTCGATGAAAAACTGTTTTTT
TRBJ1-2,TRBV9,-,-,CASSVARQDYGYTF,TGTGCCAGCAGCGTAGCCCGGCAGGACTATGGCTACACCTTC
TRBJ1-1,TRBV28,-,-,CASSLGGAWTEAFF,TGTGCCAGCAGTTTAGGGGGGGCTTGGACTGAAGCTTTCTTT
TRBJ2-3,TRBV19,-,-,CASSIQDPTSTDTQYF,TGTGCCAGTAGTATACAGGATCCAACTAGCACAGATACGCAGTATTTT
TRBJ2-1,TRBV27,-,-,CASSPGLFNEQFF,TGTGCCAGCAGTCCGGGACTCTTCAATGAGCAGTTCTTC
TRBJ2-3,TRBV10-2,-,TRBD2,CASSESAGADTQYF,TGCGCCAGCAGTGAGTCGGCGGGGGCAGATACGCAGTATTTT
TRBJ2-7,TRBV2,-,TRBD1,CASSEEGGPSYEQYF,TGTGCCAGCAGTGAAGAAGGGGGCCCCTCTTACGAGCAGTACTTC